This is a list of T cell receptor beta chains from one sample in a study of T cell repertoires in cytomegalovirus infection. TCRdb independently ran MiXCR on the reads; one entry per CDR3 protein. The sample records fewer than 550,000 distinct CDR3 sequences, 15% to 20% being singletons. Sequencing was performed on CD8+ T cells from PBMCs. Receptors were obtained from a human donor in good health (CMV status not recorded). Some clones in this sample may be carry-over from other donors' samples. Each CDR3 is given with its conserved first and last residue. The D gene is left open where the match is weak. The size entry is marked missing in some rows and otherwise reads once, few, many or a size class.

D | size | J | length | V | DNA | CDR3
NA | NA | TRBJ1-2 | 13 | TRBV20-1 | TGCAGTGCTAGCGGCAGGGGCCCCTATGGCTACACCTTC | CSASGRGPYGYTF
NA | NA | TRBJ1-1 | 11 | TRBV2 | TGTGCCAGCAGGGAGGAGGTAGGCTTCCTTTTT | CASREEVGFLF
NA | NA | TRBJ2-3 | 12 | TRBV20-1 | TGCAGTGCCAGCCCCCTCACAGATACGCAGTATTTT | CSASPLTDTQYF
TRBD1 | NA | TRBJ1-4 | 15 | TRBV5-4 | TGTGCCAGCAGCTTCCCGTCACAGGGGAACGAAAAACTGTTTTTT | CASSFPSQGNEKLFF
NA | NA | TRBJ1-5 | 14 | TRBV24-1 | TGTGCAACGTCCCAGGTCGGAAGCAATCATCCCCAGCATTTT | CATSQVGSNHPQHF
NA | few | TRBJ2-3 | 15 | TRBV3-1 | TGTGCCAGCAGCCAAGATCGACTAGGAACAGATACGCAGTATTTT | CASSQDRLGTDTQYF
TRBD1 | NA | TRBJ1-2 | 18 | TRBV9 | TGTGCCAGCAGCGATCCCCACCTCCGGGACAGGGAGGTCTATGGCTACACCTTC | CASSDPHLRDREVYGYTF
NA | NA | TRBJ1-2 | 13 | TRBV29-1 | TGCAGCGTAGCCGGGACGGCGAACTATGGCTACACCTTC | CSVAGTANYGYTF
NA | many | TRBJ1-1 | 14 | TRBV2 | TGTGCCAGCACCTCGCAGGGATTGAACACTGAAGCTTTCTTT | CASTSQGLNTEAFF
TRBD2 | NA | TRBJ2-1 | 18 | TRBV4-1 | TGCGCCAGCAGCCTTCCGGGACTAGCTCCCGAATCGGACAATGAGCAGTTCTTC | CASSLPGLAPESDNEQFF
NA | few | TRBJ1-1 | 16 | TRBV7-8 | TGTGCCAGCAGCTCCGGACTGGAGGGAGTGTACACTGAAGCTTTCTTT | CASSSGLEGVYTEAFF
TRBD1 | many | TRBJ2-7 | 18 | TRBV27 | TGTGCCAGCAGTTCATATGGTCGGGCGACAGGGGACCCCTACGAGCAGTACTTC | CASSSYGRATGDPYEQYF
NA | NA | TRBJ2-7 | 13 | TRBV10-3 | TGTGCCATCAGTGAGTCTCACTCCTACGAGCAGTACTTC | CAISESHSYEQYF
TRBD2 | NA | TRBJ2-1 | 13 | TRBV5-4 | TGTGCCACCTCGTCTAGCGGTGACAATGAGCAGTTCTTC | CATSSSGDNEQFF
NA | many | TRBJ1-6 | 14 | TRBV5-4 | TGTGCCAGCAGCCGGGACAAGGAGAATTCACCCCTCCACTTT | CASSRDKENSPLHF
NA | many | TRBJ1-3 | 15 | TRBV7-9 | TGTGCCAGCAGCGATCCCCCAGGGGCTGGAAACACCATATATTTT | CASSDPPGAGNTIYF
NA | many | TRBJ2-7 | 12 | TRBV7-6 | TGTGCCAGCAGCTTAGCGCAGGGTCGGCAGTACTTC | CASSLAQGRQYF
NA | NA | TRBJ2-2 | 16 | TRBV11-2 | TGTGCCAGCAGCACCCAAGGGTCAGCCAACACCGGGGAGCTGTTTTTT | CASSTQGSANTGELFF
NA | NA | TRBJ2-6 | 17 | TRBV2 | TGTGCCAGCAAGGGTTCACGGGCAGGGAGAGGGGCCAACGTCCTGACTTTC | CASKGSRAGRGANVLTF
NA | many | TRBJ2-2 | 12 | TRBV7-3 | TGTGCCAGCAGCCCCGGGATCGGGGAGCTGTTTTTT | CASSPGIGELFF
NA | few | TRBJ1-4 | 15 | TRBV4-1 | TGCGCCAGCAGCCAAAGTAGGGCCCGCAATGAAAAACTGTTTTTT | CASSQSRARNEKLFF
TRBD1 | many | TRBJ2-6 | 19 | TRBV11-2 | TGTGCCAGCAGCTCTCTAACCGGGACAGAGGTCCCTGGGGCCAACGTCCTGACTTTC | CASSSLTGTEVPGANVLTF
TRBD1 | NA | TRBJ1-4 | 14 | TRBV6-9 | TGTGCCAGCAACACAGGGGGGTTTGATGAAAAACTGTTTTTT | CASNTGGFDEKLFF
NA | few | TRBJ2-3 | 16 | TRBV20-1 | TGCAGTGCTAGAGCAAACAGAGGATTAAGCACAGATACGCAGTATTTT | CSARANRGLSTDTQYF
NA | many | TRBJ1-5 | 13 | TRBV20-1 | TGCAGTGCTACAGGGGCGCATAATCAGCCCCAGCATTTT | CSATGAHNQPQHF
NA | few | TRBJ1-2 | 17 | TRBV6-6 | TGTGCCAGCAGAGGCACCCCCCGGGACCCCGAGGGCTATGGCTACACCTTC | CASRGTPRDPEGYGYTF
NA | few | TRBJ1-1 | 14 | TRBV19 | TGTGCCAGTAGTATAAAGCCTTCGGGCACTGAAGCTTTCTTT | CASSIKPSGTEAFF
NA | many | TRBJ2-1 | 14 | TRBV7-2 | TGTGCCAGCAGCTTAGAGCAGCGGGCGGGTGAGCAGTTCTTC | CASSLEQRAGEQFF
TRBD2 | many | TRBJ2-3 | 14 | TRBV27 | TGTGCCAGCAGCATAGCGGGGGGCTTAGATACGCAGTATTTT | CASSIAGGLDTQYF
NA | few | TRBJ1-3 | 15 | TRBV6-5 | TGTGCCAGCAGTTACGATTTGAGCTCTGGAAACACCATATATTTT | CASSYDLSSGNTIYF
TRBD1 | many | TRBJ2-3 | 14 | TRBV6-6 | TGTGCCAGCAGTTACGCCCACAGGGGGGATACGCAGTATTTT | CASSYAHRGDTQYF
NA | few | TRBJ2-7 | 14 | TRBV6-6 | TGTGCCAGCAGTTACATGGGGGAGAGCTACGAGCAGTACTTC | CASSYMGESYEQYF
TRBD2 | many | TRBJ2-1 | 19 | TRBV7-8 | TGTGCCAGCAGCTCCCGGGCTAGCGGGAGTATAGAGGCCTACAATGAGCAGTTCTTC | CASSSRASGSIEAYNEQFF
NA | NA | TRBJ2-5 | 13 | TRBV7-3 | TGTGCCAGCAGCTTAGGGGACCAGGTGGCCCAGTACTTC | CASSLGDQVAQYF
NA | NA | TRBJ2-4 | 15 | TRBV2 | TGTGCCAGCAGTGAGCTCCGGGACTTTAAAAACATTCAGTACTTC | CASSELRDFKNIQYF
NA | many | TRBJ1-5 | 17 | TRBV7-8 | TGTGCCAGCAGCTTAGACCCCCAGCCGAGGGAGAATCAGCCCCAGCATTTT | CASSLDPQPRENQPQHF
NA | many | TRBJ2-1 | 16 | TRBV7-6 | TGTGCCAGCAGCAGATTAGGATGGAGCTCCTACAATGAGCAGTTCTTC | CASSRLGWSSYNEQFF
TRBD2 | few | TRBJ2-3 | 16 | TRBV6-1 | TGTGCCAGCAGTCCCCCCCAGCGGGGCACAGCAGATACGCAGTATTTT | CASSPPQRGTADTQYF
NA | many | TRBJ2-5 | 16 | TRBV27 | TGTGCCAGCAGTTTGGGCCAGGGACGATTCCAAGAGACCCAGTACTTC | CASSLGQGRFQETQYF
TRBD2 | NA | TRBJ2-7 | 17 | TRBV11-3 | TGTGCCAGCAGCTCACCGGGACTAGCGGGGGCGCACTACGAGCAGTACTTC | CASSSPGLAGAHYEQYF
TRBD2 | NA | TRBJ2-3 | 16 | TRBV9 | TGTGCCAGCGCAGAGAACGGGGGGGCTAGCACAGATACGCAGTATTTT | CASAENGGASTDTQYF
NA | few | TRBJ2-3 | 16 | TRBV10-3 | TGTGCCATCAGTGAAACAGAGCGAGCTAGCACAGATACGCAGTATTTT | CAISETERASTDTQYF